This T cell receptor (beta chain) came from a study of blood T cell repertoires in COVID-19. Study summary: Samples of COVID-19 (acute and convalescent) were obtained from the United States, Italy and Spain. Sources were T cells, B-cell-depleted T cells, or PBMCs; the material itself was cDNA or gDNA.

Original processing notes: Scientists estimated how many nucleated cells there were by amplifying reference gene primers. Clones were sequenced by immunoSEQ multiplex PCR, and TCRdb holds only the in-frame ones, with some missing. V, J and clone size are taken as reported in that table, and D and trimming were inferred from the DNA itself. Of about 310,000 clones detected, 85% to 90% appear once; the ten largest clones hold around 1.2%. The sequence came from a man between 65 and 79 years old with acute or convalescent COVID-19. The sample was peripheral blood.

CDR3 residues: CASSDYRDRGAYGYTF. The CDR3 nucleotides are TGTGCCAGCAGCGATTACCGGGACAGGGGAGCCTATGGCTACACCTTC. The V and J genes are TRBV28 and TRBJ1-2; 10 bases agree with TRBD1. The J segment lost 4 bases and the V segment lost 6 bases, leaving 11 bases of the junction unmatched. From germline, CDR1 is MDHEN and CDR2 SYDVKM. The CDR3 has 16 amino acids.